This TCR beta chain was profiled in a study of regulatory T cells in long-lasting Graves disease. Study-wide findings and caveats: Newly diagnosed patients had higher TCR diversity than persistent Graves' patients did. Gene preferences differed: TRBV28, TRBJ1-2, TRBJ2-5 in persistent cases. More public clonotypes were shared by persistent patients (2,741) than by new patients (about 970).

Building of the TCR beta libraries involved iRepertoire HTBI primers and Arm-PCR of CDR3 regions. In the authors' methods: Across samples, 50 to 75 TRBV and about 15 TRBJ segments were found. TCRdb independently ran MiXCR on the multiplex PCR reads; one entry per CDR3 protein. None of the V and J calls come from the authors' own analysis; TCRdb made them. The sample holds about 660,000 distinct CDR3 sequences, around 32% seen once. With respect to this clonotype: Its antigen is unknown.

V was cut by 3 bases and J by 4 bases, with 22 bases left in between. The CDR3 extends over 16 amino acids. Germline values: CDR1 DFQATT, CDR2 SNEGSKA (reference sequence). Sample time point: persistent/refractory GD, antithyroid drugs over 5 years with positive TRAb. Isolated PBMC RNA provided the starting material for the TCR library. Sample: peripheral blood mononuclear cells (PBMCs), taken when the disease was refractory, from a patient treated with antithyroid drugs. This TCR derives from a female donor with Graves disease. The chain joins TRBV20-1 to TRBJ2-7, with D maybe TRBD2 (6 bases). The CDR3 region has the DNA TGCAGTGCTAGCAACCTGGACTACGCTGGCGGGTACGAGCAGTACTTC. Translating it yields CSASNLDYAGGYEQYF.